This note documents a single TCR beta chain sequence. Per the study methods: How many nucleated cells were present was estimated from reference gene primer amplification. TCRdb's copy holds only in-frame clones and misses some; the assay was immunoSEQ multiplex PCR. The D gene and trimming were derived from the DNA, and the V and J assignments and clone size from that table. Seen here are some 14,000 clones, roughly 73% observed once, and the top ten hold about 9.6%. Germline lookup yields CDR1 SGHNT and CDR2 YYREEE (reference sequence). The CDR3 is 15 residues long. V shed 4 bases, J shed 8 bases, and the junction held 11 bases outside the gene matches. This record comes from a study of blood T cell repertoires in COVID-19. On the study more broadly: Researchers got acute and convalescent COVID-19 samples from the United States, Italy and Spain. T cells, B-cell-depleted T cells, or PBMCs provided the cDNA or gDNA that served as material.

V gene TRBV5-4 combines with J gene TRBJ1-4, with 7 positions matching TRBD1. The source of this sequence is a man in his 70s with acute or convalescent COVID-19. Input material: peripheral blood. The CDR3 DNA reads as TGTGCCAGCAGCCCTACAGGGGCGCAAAGCGAAAAACTGTTTTTT. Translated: CASSPTGAQSEKLFF.